The TCR beta chain described here comes from a study of cytomegalovirus exposure and HLA in healthy donors. The CDR3 is 14 residues long. J was trimmed by 10 bases and V by 4 bases; bases with no gene match: 7. Per germline, CDR1 SGHKS and CDR2 YYEKEE (reference sequence). Study results and limitations: CMV antigen specificity was confirmed in vitro for a few CMV-associated chains.

The repertoire was sequenced with immunoSEQ multiplex PCR; TCRdb's copy has only in-frame clones and lacks some. This table holds hundreds of thousands of clones, about 87% found once. This clone was observed a few times. Its specificity is not known. This TCR was sampled from a man between 18 and 35 years old in good health and CMV-seronegative. The source material was PBMCs. The chain combines TRBV5-5 with TRBJ1-6; 8 nucleotides line up with TRBD1. CDR3 nucleotides: TGTGCCAGCAGCCCTGGACAGGGTGGCTCACCCCTCCACTTT. This gives the protein CASSPGQGGSPLHF.